The 18 T cell receptor beta chains below come from one sample, sequenced in a study of cytomegalovirus exposure and HLA in healthy donors. It was with 60 Vbeta and 13 Jbeta primers that the PCR ran. This table comes from immunoSEQ multiplex PCR, and its TCRdb copy is limited to in-frame clones, with some not included. The table records 90,000 to 100,000 clones, roughly two thirds of them present only once. The sample was PBMCs. The receptors were sampled from a female donor in good health and CMV-seronegative.

The chain joins TRBV14 to TRBJ1-1; TRBD1 matches at 8 bases. The J segment lost 6 bases and the V segment lost 0 bases, leaving 9 bases of the junction unmatched. The CDR3 has 16 residues. Per germline, CDR1 SGHDN and CDR2 FVKESK. CDR3 DNA: TGTGCCAGCAGCCAAGATCAGGGGGCAGATTTTTCTGAAGCTTTCTTT. Amino acids: CASSQDQGADFSEAFF.

As to this clone: The sample carries other DNA sequences with the same CDR3. This chain links TRBV5-1 with TRBJ2-6; D is possibly TRBD1 (5 bases). V was pared by 0 bases and J by 2 bases, with 6 bases between. The V gene's germline CDR1 is SGHRS and CDR2 YFSETQ. The CDR3 is made up of 15 amino acids. The CDR3 DNA reads as TGCGCCAGCAGCTTGGTAGGGGCTGGGGCCAACGTCCTGACTTTC. Protein product: CASSLVGAGANVLTF.

The gene calls are TRBV7-6 and TRBJ1-5; TRBD1 might be the D (5 bases). The CDR3 has 15 residues. Germline CDR1 and CDR2: SGHVS and FNYEAQ. Trimming pared 2 bases from V and 3 bases from J, leaving 11 bases between. Written as DNA, the CDR3 is TGTGCCAGCAGCTTATTTTCTGGGGCCAATCAGCCCCAGCATTTT. This encodes CASSLFSGANQPQHF. The full variable domain, its missing parts supplied by reference TRBV7-6 and TRBJ1-5, is GAGVSQSPRYKVTKRGQDVALRCDPISGHVSLYWYRQALGQGPEFLTYFNYEAQQDKSGLPNDRFSAERPEGSISTLTIQRTEQRDSAMYRCASSLFSGANQPQHFGDGTRLSIL.

The V gene is TRBV5-1, the J gene TRBJ1-1, with TRBD1 as a possible D gene (5 bases). Trimming cost V 0 bases and J 7 bases, with 16 bases left between them. Germline assignment: CDR1 SGHRS and CDR2 YFSETQ. The CDR3 has 15 residues. The CDR3 nucleotides are TGCGCCAGCAGCTTGGCCGGCACCTGGGGGGGTGAAGCTTTCTTT. This sequence encodes CASSLAGTWGGEAFF.

V is TRBV2 and J is TRBJ2-3, with no clear D. Trimming cost V 4 bases and J 0 bases, with 8 bases left between them. The germline gives CDR1 SNHLY, CDR2 FYNNEI. This CDR3 spans 14 amino acids. The CDR3 DNA sequence: TGTGCCAGCAGTGGGCTTTCTAGCACAGATACGCAGTATTTT. This sequence encodes CASSGLSSTDTQYF.

This clone was recorded once. The rearrangement uses TRBV7-8 and TRBJ2-7; TRBD1 matches 9 bases. Germline V lookup: CDR1 SGHVS, CDR2 FQNEAQ. The junction had 3 bases not matched to a gene; V was cut back by 5 bases and J by 1 base. The CDR3 has 14 residues. The CDR3 is CASSRDRESYEQYF. The CDR3 region has the DNA TGTGCCAGCAGCCGGGACAGGGAATCCTACGAGCAGTACTTC.

The rearrangement uses TRBV7-3 and TRBJ2-1; D is perhaps TRBD2 (5 bases). Trimming removed 0 bases from V and 3 bases from J, with 6 bases in between. This CDR3 spans 14 amino acids. Germline CDR1 SGHTA, CDR2 FQGTGA. CDR3 in DNA: TGTGCCAGCAGCTTAACGAGGGACTACAATGAGCAGTTCTTC. Residues: CASSLTRDYNEQFF.

The rearrangement links TRBV11-2 to TRBJ2-2; 15 bases are shared with TRBD2. The V gene end was trimmed by 3 bases and the J gene end by 7 bases; junction bases not matched to a gene: 3. This CDR3 spans 16 amino acids. Germline-derived CDR1 and CDR2 are SGHAT and FQNNGV. CDR3 region: CASSLGTSGRYGELFF. CDR3 bases: TGTGCCAGCAGCTTGGGGACTAGCGGGAGGTACGGGGAGCTGTTTTTT.

This chain uses TRBV6-1 with TRBJ2-5; 7 bases align to TRBD2. The CDR3 loop spans 14 amino acids. V gave up 4 bases and J gave up 3 bases; unmatched junction bases: 5. From germline, CDR1 is MNHNS and CDR2 SASEGT. The CDR3 DNA reads as TGTGCCAGCAGTGCCGCTAGCGGTGAAGAGACCCAGTACTTC. Translated, it gives CASSAASGEETQYF.

V is TRBV6-5 and J is TRBJ1-2, with D unclear. CDR1 MNHEY and CDR2 SVGAGI come from the germline V gene. The CDR3 is made up of 14 amino acids. The V end lost 2 bases, the J end lost 4 bases, and 11 bases lay between the germline ends. DNA of the CDR3: TGTGCCAGCAGTTACGCGGGGTCTGGCTATGGCTACACCTTC. Residues: CASSYAGSGYGYTF.

The V gene is TRBV7-9, the J gene TRBJ1-3, with 8 bases aligning to TRBD1. The CDR3 extends over 18 amino acids. With V trimmed by 5 bases and J by 0 bases, 12 bases remained unmatched. The germline V gene has CDR1 SEHNR and CDR2 FQNEAQ (reference sequence). The CDR3 DNA reads as TGTGCCAGCAGCACCTACAGGGGGTCCTCTCTCTCTGGAAACACCATATATTTT. It specifies CASSTYRGSSLSGNTIYF.

The chain combines TRBV19 with TRBJ1-3, with 8 bases that match TRBD1. The CDR3 is 14 residues long. Per the germline V gene, CDR1 is LNHDA and CDR2 is SQIVND (reference sequence). Trimming cost V 5 bases and J 2 bases; bases outside gene matches: 2. CDR3 amino acids: CASSPTGAGNTIYF. CDR3 in DNA: TGTGCCAGTAGTCCGACAGGGGCTGGAAACACCATATATTTT.

This clone has a single count. The chain recombines TRBV29-1 with TRBJ2-7; TRBD1 matches at 9 bases. This CDR3 spans 14 amino acids. Germline CDR1 is SQVTM and CDR2 is ANQGSEA. Trimming at V came to 4 bases and at J to 3 bases, leaving 7 bases not matched to a gene. CDR3 DNA: TGCAGCGTTGCGGAAGGGACAGGGTTCTACGAGCAGTACTTC. Its translation: CSVAEGTGFYEQYF.

The V gene is TRBV7-2, the J gene TRBJ2-3; tentatively, D is TRBD2 (5 bases). The CDR3 spans 16 residues. CDR1 and CDR2 from the germline V gene are SGHTA and FQGNSA. The V end was cut by 1 base, the J end by 3 bases, with 14 bases between. The CDR3 nucleotides are TGTGCCAGCAGCTTAGGGGCTAGCCAACCGACAGATACGCAGTATTTT. Translation: CASSLGASQPTDTQYF.

The chain is built from TRBV10-3 and TRBJ2-5, with 9 nucleotides matching TRBD2. This CDR3 comprises 13 residues. Germline values: CDR1 ENHRY, CDR2 SYGVKD. V lost 6 bases and J lost 5; bases outside the gene matches: 4. This CDR3 reads CAIRGLAGETQYF. The CDR3 region has the DNA TGTGCCATCAGGGGACTAGCTGGGGAGACCCAGTACTTC.

The chain has TRBV10-3 and TRBJ2-1; D gene ambiguous. The CDR3 loop spans 15 amino acids. Trimming took 3 bases from V and 1 from J, leaving 10 bases between them. The germline V gene has CDR1 ENHRY and CDR2 SYGVKD. This chain's CDR3 is CAISELAESYNEQFF. In DNA form, the CDR3 reads TGTGCCATCAGTGAATTGGCGGAATCCTACAATGAGCAGTTCTTC.

V gene TRBV4-3 combines with J gene TRBJ1-1; D remains unclear. Germline V lookup: CDR1 LGHNA, CDR2 YSLEER. Trimming shortened V by 0 bases and J by 1 base, and 9 bases separated the two germline ends. The CDR3 has 15 residues. Here the CDR3 reads CASSQDVSGNTEAFF. The CDR3, as DNA: TGCGCCAGCAGCCAAGATGTGTCGGGGAACACTGAAGCTTTCTTT.

The chain couples TRBV11-2 to TRBJ1-1; D not certain. Germline V gene sequence: CDR1 SGHAT, CDR2 FQNNGV. V lost 1 base and J lost 1, with 7 bases in between. The CDR3 consists of 14 residues. In DNA, the CDR3 is TGTGCCAGCAGCTTAGCAGGCCCGAACACTGAAGCTTTCTTT. Protein sequence: CASSLAGPNTEAFF.